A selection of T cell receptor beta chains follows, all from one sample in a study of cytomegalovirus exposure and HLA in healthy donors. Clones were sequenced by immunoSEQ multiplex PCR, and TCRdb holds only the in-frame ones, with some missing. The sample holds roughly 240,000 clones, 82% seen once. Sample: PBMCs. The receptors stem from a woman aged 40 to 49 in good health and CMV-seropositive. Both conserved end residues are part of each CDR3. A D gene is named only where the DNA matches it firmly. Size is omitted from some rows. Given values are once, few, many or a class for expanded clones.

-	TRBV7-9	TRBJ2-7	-	CSTDIESYEQYF	TGTTCCACCGACATAGAAAGCTACGAGCAGTACTTC
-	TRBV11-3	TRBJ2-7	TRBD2	CASSPRVTSGATYEQYF	TGTGCCAGCAGCCCCCGAGTGACTAGCGGAGCTACCTACGAGCAGTACTTC
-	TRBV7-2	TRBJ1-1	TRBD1	CASTGQVYTEAFF	TGTGCCAGCACTGGACAGGTATACACTGAAGCTTTCTTT
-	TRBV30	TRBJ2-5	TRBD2	CAWSGPGGIETQYF	TGTGCCTGGAGTGGGCCCGGGGGGATCGAGACCCAGTACTTC
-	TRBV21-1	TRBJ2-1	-	CASSSRKPYNEQFF	TGTGCCAGCAGCAGTCGTAAGCCCTACAATGAGCAGTTCTTC
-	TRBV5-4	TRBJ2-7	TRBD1	CAKIRQGPHEQYF	TGTGCCAAGATCCGACAGGGTCCCCACGAGCAGTACTTC
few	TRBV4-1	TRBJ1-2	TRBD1	CASSPPGQLHYGYTF	TGCGCCAGCAGCCCTCCGGGACAGTTACACTATGGCTACACCTTC
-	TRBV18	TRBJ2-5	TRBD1	CASSPLQGAQETQYF	TGTGCCAGCTCACCACTACAGGGGGCACAAGAGACCCAGTACTTC
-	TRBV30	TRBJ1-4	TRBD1	CAWSVQGYEKLFF	TGTGCCTGGAGTGTACAGGGGTATGAAAAACTGTTTTTT
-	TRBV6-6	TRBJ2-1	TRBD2	CAHSTGLAGGNEQFF	TGTGCCCACAGTACCGGACTAGCGGGAGGCAATGAGCAGTTCTTC
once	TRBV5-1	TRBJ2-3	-	CASSNKPGGATDTQYF	TGCGCCAGCAGCAACAAACCCGGAGGGGCAACAGATACGCAGTATTTT
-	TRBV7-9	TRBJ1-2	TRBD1	CASSLAGTGRDYGYTF	TGTGCCAGCAGCTTAGCGGGGACAGGGCGAGACTATGGCTACACCTTC
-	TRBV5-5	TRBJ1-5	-	CASSPGDIDNQPQHF	TGTGCCAGCAGCCCCGGGGACATAGACAATCAGCCCCAGCATTTT
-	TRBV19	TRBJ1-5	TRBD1	CASRGAQGKAQPQHF	TGTGCCAGTAGAGGAGCACAGGGGAAGGCTCAGCCCCAGCATTTT
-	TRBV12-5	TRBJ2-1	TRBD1	CASGLTWTGSNEQFF	TGTGCTAGTGGTTTAACCTGGACAGGTAGCAATGAGCAGTTCTTC
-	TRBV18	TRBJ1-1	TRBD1	CASSPPGTGRTEAFF	TGTGCCAGCTCACCACCTGGGACAGGGCGCACTGAAGCTTTCTTT
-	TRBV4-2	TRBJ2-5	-	CASSRTDQETQYF	TGTGCCAGCAGCCGGACAGATCAAGAGACCCAGTACTTC
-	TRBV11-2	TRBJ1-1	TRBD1	CASSFRTGGNTEAFF	TGTGCCAGCAGCTTTCGGACAGGGGGGAACACTGAAGCTTTCTTT
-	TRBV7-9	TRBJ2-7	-	CASSPWTDLYEQYF	TGTGCCAGCAGCCCGTGGACAGACCTATACGAGCAGTACTTC
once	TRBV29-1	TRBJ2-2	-	CSVEAGFNTGELFF	TGCAGCGTCGAGGCGGGGTTTAACACCGGGGAGCTGTTTTTT
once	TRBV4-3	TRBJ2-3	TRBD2	CASSQGLAGLSTDTQYF	TGCGCCAGCAGCCAGGGACTAGCGGGCTTAAGCACAGATACGCAGTATTTT
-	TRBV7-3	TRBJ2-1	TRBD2	CASSLTRTSQGEQFF	TGTGCCAGCAGCTTAACGCGGACTAGTCAGGGTGAGCAGTTCTTC
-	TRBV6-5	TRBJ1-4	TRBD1	CASSYSGGGREKLFF	TGTGCCAGCAGTTACTCAGGAGGGGGCAGGGAAAAACTGTTTTTT
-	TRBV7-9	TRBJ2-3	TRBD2	CASSRGLAGNTDTQYF	TGTGCCAGCAGCCGGGGACTAGCGGGCAACACAGATACGCAGTATTTT
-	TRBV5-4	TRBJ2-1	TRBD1	CASSGGQGVRLFF	TGTGCCAGCAGCGGCGGACAGGGGGTCCGATTGTTCTTC
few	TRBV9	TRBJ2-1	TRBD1	CASSGGQGVYNEQFF	TGTGCCAGCAGCGGTGGACAGGGGGTCTACAATGAGCAGTTCTTC
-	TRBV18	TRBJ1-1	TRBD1	CASSPRDRGDTEAFF	TGTGCCAGCTCACCGCGGGACAGGGGGGACACTGAAGCTTTCTTT
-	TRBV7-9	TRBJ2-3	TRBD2	CASSYPPGLASDTQYF	TGTGCCAGCAGCTATCCGCCGGGACTAGCATCAGATACGCAGTATTTT
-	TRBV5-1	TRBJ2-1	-	CASNKDSSYNEQFF	TGCGCCAGCAATAAGGACAGCTCCTACAATGAGCAGTTCTTC
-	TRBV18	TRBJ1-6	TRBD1	CASSLSGGESPLHF	TGTGCCAGCTCACTCTCAGGGGGTGAGTCACCCCTCCACTTT
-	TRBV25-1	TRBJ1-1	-	CASSPRWNTEAFF	TGTGCCAGCAGTCCGCGTTGGAACACTGAAGCTTTCTTT
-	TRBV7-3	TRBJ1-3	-	CASSPTPMSSGNTIYF	TGTGCCAGCAGCCCCACCCCCATGAGCTCTGGAAACACCATATATTTT
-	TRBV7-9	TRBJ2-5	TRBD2	CASKRGRGETQYF	TGTGCCAGCAAGCGGGGGCGGGGAGAGACCCAGTACTTC
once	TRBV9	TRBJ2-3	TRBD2	CASSSKTRRGGADTQYF	TGTGCCAGCAGCTCCAAGACGCGGCGGGGGGGCGCAGATACGCAGTATTTT
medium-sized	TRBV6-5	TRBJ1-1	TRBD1	CASTSGQGASEAFF	TGTGCCAGCACCTCCGGGCAGGGGGCTTCTGAAGCTTTCTTT
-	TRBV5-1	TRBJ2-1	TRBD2	CASRTSVAEQFF	TGCGCCAGCCGGACTAGCGTGGCTGAGCAGTTCTTC
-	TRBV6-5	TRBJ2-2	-	CASSYLTGELFF	TGTGCCAGCAGCTACTTAACCGGGGAGCTGTTTTTT
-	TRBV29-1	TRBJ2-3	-	CSVEEWMGGTQYF	TGCAGCGTTGAAGAGTGGATGGGGGGTACGCAGTATTTT
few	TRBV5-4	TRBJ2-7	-	CASSSNYEQYF	TGTGCCAGCAGCTCCAACTACGAGCAGTACTTC
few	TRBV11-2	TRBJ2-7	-	CASSSFYEQYF	TGTGCCAGCAGCTCCTTCTACGAGCAGTACTTC
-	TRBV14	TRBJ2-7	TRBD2	CASSRMRGARGEQYF	TGTGCCAGCAGCCGTATGCGGGGGGCCAGAGGCGAGCAGTACTTC
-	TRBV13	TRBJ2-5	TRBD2	CASSLTSAGVRQETQYF	TGTGCCAGCAGCTTGACCAGCGCGGGGGTCCGTCAAGAGACCCAGTACTTC